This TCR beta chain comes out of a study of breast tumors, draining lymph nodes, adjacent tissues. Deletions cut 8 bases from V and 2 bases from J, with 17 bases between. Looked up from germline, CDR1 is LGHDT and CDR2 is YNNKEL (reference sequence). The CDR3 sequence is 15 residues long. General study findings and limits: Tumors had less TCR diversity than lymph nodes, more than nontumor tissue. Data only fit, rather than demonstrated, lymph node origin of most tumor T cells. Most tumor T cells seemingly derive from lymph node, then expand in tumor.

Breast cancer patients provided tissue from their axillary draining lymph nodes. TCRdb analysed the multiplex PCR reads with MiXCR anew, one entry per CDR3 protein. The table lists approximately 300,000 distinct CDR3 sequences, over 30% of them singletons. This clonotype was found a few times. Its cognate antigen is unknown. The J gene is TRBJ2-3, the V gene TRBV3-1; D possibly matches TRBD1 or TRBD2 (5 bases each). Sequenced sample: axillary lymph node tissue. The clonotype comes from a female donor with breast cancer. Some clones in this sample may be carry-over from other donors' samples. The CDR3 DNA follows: TGTGCCAGCTCCAGGGAGTTAAACCCCACAGATACGCAGTATTTT. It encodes CASSRELNPTDTQYF.